The TCR beta chain described here comes from a study of blood T cell repertoires in COVID-19 (dated by TCRdb to the early 2020s). At the level of the whole study: Samples from collaborators originated in the United States, Italy and Spain and spanned both the acute and convalescent phases of COVID-19. Subjects who had been exposed to COVID-19, were actively infected with it, or had recovered from it provided the deeply sampled blood TCRbeta repertoires that made up the dataset. A de-identified subject ID, COVID-19 status, age in years and sex were almost always included in the sample metadata. The material from the prospective study consisted of cDNA or gDNA derived from T cells, B-cell-depleted T cells, or PBMCs. Samples came from the ongoing ImmuneRACE study (first 160 participants) plus 1,254 subjects from 6 global collaborators. The repertoires were released in a freely available public database intended as a resource for research on the immune response to SARS-CoV-2. Where HLA class I and class II types were available, the types were taken from metadata supplied by the sample provider, not from assay-based typing. Results the study describes overall, beyond this receptor: The amount of clinical and demographic metadata varied by source and participant and was provided uncurated.

Collaborating institutions collected whole blood in K2EDTA tubes following their own protocols. Collaborator samples were shipped for TCRbeta analysis as frozen whole blood, isolated PBMCs, or DNA extracted from either sample type. The junction shows trimming of 2 bases on V and 5 bases on J, and the gene matches do not reach 3 bases of it. As encoded in the germline V gene, CDR1 is SGHNT while CDR2 is YENEEA. Its CDR3 holds 14 amino acids, cysteine through phenylalanine. This entry keeps only the CDR3 DNA: 42 bases, framed from base 1. In the case of this clone: The antigen this receptor binds is unknown. Within one base of it there is no much larger clone, and no base qualities were kept.

TCRbeta CDR3 regions were amplified from genomic DNA using the immunoSEQ Assay, a bias-controlled multiplex PCR. Concerning the study's data processing: The number of nucleated cells in each sample was estimated by amplification of reference gene primers within the assay. Sequence reads were collapsed and filtered to measure the absolute abundance of every unique TCRbeta CDR3 rearrangement. For each sample, productive Simpson clonality was calculated as the square root of Simpson's diversity index across productive rearrangements. In TCRdb, the immuneACCESS table is reduced to in-frame sequences with V and J assigned. These tables do not hold every clone; where another copy was compared, an unresolved V gene accounts for under half, and the others remain unexplained. V and J calls and clone size are those listed in that table; D and trimming were worked out from the DNA. The sample records some 100,000 clones, approximately 91% of which are singletons. Clones ranked in the top ten supply 5.5% to 6.5% of the sample.

Sequences were obtained from peripheral blood. The rearranged chain carries TRBV11-3 and TRBJ1-1; the central 9 bases match TRBD1. The TCR sequence derives from a woman aged 60-75 years with acute or convalescent COVID-19. This receptor has the CDR3 CASSLRTGVTEAFF. The DNA sequence follows: TGTGCCAGCAGCTTACGGACAGGGGTGACTGAAGCTTTCTTT. The full variable domain, with segments outside the CDR3 supplied by the reference TRBV11-3 and TRBJ1-1 proteins, appears as EAGVVQSPRYKIIEKKQPVAFWCNPISGHNTLYWYLQNLGQGPELLIRYENEEAVDDSQLPKDRFSAERLKGVDSTLKIQPAELGDSAVYLCASSLRTGVTEAFFGQGTRLTVV.